This TCR beta chain originates from a study of CD8+CD57+ T cells in acquired aplastic anemia. Study overall: The study obtained about 10.8 million reads on average for CD4+ cells from healthy donors.

This clonotype was seen repeatedly, ten times or more. Investigators profiled TCR beta VDJ and CDR3 from genomic DNA template. TCRdb used MiXCR to reprocess the reads, holding one entry per CDR3 protein. The data contain approximately 200,000 distinct CDR3 sequences, over 60% of them singletons. The CDR3 loop spans 15 amino acids. Germline values: CDR1 SGDLS, CDR2 YYNGEE. Trimming at V came to 4 bases and at J to 4 bases, leaving 8 bases not matched to a gene. This clonotype originated in a human donor in good health. The sequencing sample was made of sorted CD4+, CD8+, or CD8+CD57+ T cells (not recorded which) from PBMCs. V gene TRBV9 combines with J gene TRBJ2-7; 10 bases are shared with TRBD2. CDR3 sequence: CASSLKRGGPYEQYF. CDR3 bases: TGTGCCAGCAGCTTAAAGCGGGGGGGCCCTTACGAGCAGTACTTC.